These T cell receptor beta chains were read from a single sample in a study of CD8 T cells in ankylosing spondylitis. MiXCR was run by TCRdb on the 5' RACE reads, yielding one entry per CDR3 protein. The data hold 300,000 to 400,000 distinct CDR3 sequences, with under 15% observed a single time. The source material was blood, either unsorted or a sorted T cell fraction (not recorded which). The receptors originated from a male donor with ankylosing spondylitis or in good health (not recorded which). Both conserved end residues are part of each CDR3. Clone size is stated in some rows and not others, as once, few, many or a class when expanded.

abundance: .; j_gene: TRBJ2-5; v_gene: TRBV6-5; CDR3aa: CASSYFKRAGTKETQYF
abundance: .; j_gene: TRBJ1-2; v_gene: TRBV7-2; CDR3aa: CASGRDFNYGYTF
abundance: many; j_gene: TRBJ1-1; v_gene: TRBV5-1; CDR3aa: CASSSTGGNTEAFF
abundance: .; j_gene: TRBJ2-2; v_gene: TRBV20-1; CDR3aa: CSAQGLGERELFF
abundance: few; j_gene: TRBJ2-2; v_gene: TRBV5-1; CDR3aa: CASSLEAGPGELFF
abundance: .; j_gene: TRBJ2-7; v_gene: TRBV6-5; CDR3aa: CASSSSARPIYEQYF
abundance: .; j_gene: TRBJ2-1; v_gene: TRBV11-1; CDR3aa: CASSSLRSLLGSYNEQFF
abundance: many; j_gene: TRBJ2-1; v_gene: TRBV16; CDR3aa: CASSQSSSGNEQFF
abundance: .; j_gene: TRBJ1-1; v_gene: TRBV20-1; CDR3aa: CSALRRGGDEAFF
abundance: few; j_gene: TRBJ2-2; v_gene: TRBV7-2; CDR3aa: CAIPSLRGRNTGELFF
abundance: few; j_gene: TRBJ1-2; v_gene: TRBV3-1; CDR3aa: CASSQDFVQNYGYTF
abundance: .; j_gene: TRBJ1-1; v_gene: TRBV5-1; CDR3aa: CASRISGGQGTEAFF
abundance: .; j_gene: TRBJ2-5; v_gene: TRBV6-2/TRBV6-3; CDR3aa: CASSDQSFKQETQYF
abundance: few; j_gene: TRBJ2-1; v_gene: TRBV4-2; CDR3aa: CASSPPRTSGEQFF
abundance: .; j_gene: TRBJ1-5; v_gene: TRBV12-3/TRBV12-4; CDR3aa: CASRDSVNQPQHF
abundance: .; j_gene: TRBJ2-7; v_gene: TRBV18; CDR3aa: CASSPPSGRAGEQYF
abundance: .; j_gene: TRBJ2-1; v_gene: TRBV20-1; CDR3aa: CSASFPLAGVRDEQFF
abundance: .; j_gene: TRBJ2-7; v_gene: TRBV9; CDR3aa: CASSRGGGPYEQYF
abundance: many; j_gene: TRBJ1-2; v_gene: TRBV3-1; CDR3aa: CASSQERLYGYTF
abundance: .; j_gene: TRBJ2-5; v_gene: TRBV5-4; CDR3aa: CASSLSGGFGETQYF
abundance: .; j_gene: TRBJ1-2; v_gene: TRBV12-3/TRBV12-4; CDR3aa: CASSLGPGQDFYGYTF
abundance: .; j_gene: TRBJ2-1; v_gene: TRBV4-2; CDR3aa: CASSQVSLYSEQFF
abundance: few; j_gene: TRBJ2-3; v_gene: TRBV7-9; CDR3aa: CASSSQGALIDTQYF
abundance: .; j_gene: TRBJ2-2; v_gene: TRBV7-8; CDR3aa: CASSLGRLGANTGELFF
abundance: many; j_gene: TRBJ1-2; v_gene: TRBV5-1; CDR3aa: CASSLETRPNYGYTF
abundance: .; j_gene: TRBJ1-2; v_gene: TRBV3-1; CDR3aa: CASSLPGAANYGYTF
abundance: few; j_gene: TRBJ1-1; v_gene: TRBV11-2; CDR3aa: CASSLDSGRPEAFF
abundance: many; j_gene: TRBJ2-1; v_gene: TRBV20-1; CDR3aa: CSSRLAGSLNNEQFF
abundance: .; j_gene: TRBJ1-2; v_gene: TRBV29-1; CDR3aa: CSVEDWNTF
abundance: .; j_gene: TRBJ1-5; v_gene: TRBV29-1; CDR3aa: CSVVDPDRGPNQPQHF
abundance: few; j_gene: TRBJ2-3; v_gene: TRBV5-1; CDR3aa: CASSFAGQGGTDTQYF
abundance: .; j_gene: TRBJ2-1; v_gene: TRBV5-1; CDR3aa: CASSSLAGGEYNEQFF
abundance: few; j_gene: TRBJ2-3; v_gene: TRBV10-3; CDR3aa: CTSGAGNTDTQYF
abundance: few; j_gene: TRBJ2-1; v_gene: TRBV9; CDR3aa: CASSVGHRASGRARPPYNEQFF
abundance: .; j_gene: TRBJ1-4; v_gene: TRBV7-2; CDR3aa: CASSSGASAEKLFF
abundance: .; j_gene: TRBJ2-1; v_gene: TRBV5-1; CDR3aa: CASSLEARQGGNEQFF
abundance: few; j_gene: TRBJ2-5; v_gene: TRBV5-1; CDR3aa: CASRGGEPQETQYF
abundance: .; j_gene: TRBJ2-3; v_gene: TRBV5-1; CDR3aa: CASSLDSGKTRTDTQYF
abundance: .; j_gene: TRBJ1-5; v_gene: TRBV12-3/TRBV12-4; CDR3aa: CASSLVGQGEGQPQHF
abundance: few; j_gene: TRBJ2-7; v_gene: TRBV20-1; CDR3aa: CSARDGLSLSYEQYF
abundance: .; j_gene: TRBJ1-5; v_gene: TRBV15; CDR3aa: CATSRERDQPQHF
abundance: once; j_gene: TRBJ1-2; v_gene: TRBV6-5; CDR3aa: CASSYSRGTGGASYTF
abundance: many; j_gene: TRBJ1-2; v_gene: TRBV10-3; CDR3aa: CAISDGGNYGYTF
abundance: .; j_gene: TRBJ2-3; v_gene: TRBV15; CDR3aa: CATSRDQYTDTQYF
abundance: many; j_gene: TRBJ2-2; v_gene: TRBV12-3/TRBV12-4; CDR3aa: CASCAGGQNTGELFF
abundance: few; j_gene: TRBJ2-3; v_gene: TRBV13; CDR3aa: CASSLQRPRDRTDTQYF
abundance: .; j_gene: TRBJ1-5; v_gene: TRBV4-2; CDR3aa: CASSPGAAGPSNQPQHF
abundance: few; j_gene: TRBJ2-6; v_gene: TRBV29-1; CDR3aa: CSVGGRGLSGANVLTF
abundance: .; j_gene: TRBJ1-6; v_gene: TRBV5-1; CDR3aa: CASSLMTENSPLHF
abundance: many; j_gene: TRBJ2-3; v_gene: TRBV12-3/TRBV12-4; CDR3aa: CASSLGIAGSTDTQYF
abundance: .; j_gene: TRBJ2-4; v_gene: TRBV12-3/TRBV12-4; CDR3aa: CASSSTGNIQYF
abundance: .; j_gene: TRBJ1-1; v_gene: TRBV3-1; CDR3aa: CASSRSGATRNTEAFF
abundance: .; j_gene: TRBJ2-7; v_gene: TRBV7-9; CDR3aa: CASSPSGSSYEQYF
abundance: few; j_gene: TRBJ2-7; v_gene: TRBV12-3/TRBV12-4; CDR3aa: CASSLPGGIYEQYF
abundance: few; j_gene: TRBJ2-7; v_gene: TRBV12-3/TRBV12-4; CDR3aa: CASSPTGTREQYF
abundance: few; j_gene: TRBJ2-7; v_gene: TRBV7-9; CDR3aa: CASSSTGGTHEQYF
abundance: .; j_gene: TRBJ2-7; v_gene: TRBV5-6; CDR3aa: CASSLILAGGNSYEQYF
abundance: few; j_gene: TRBJ1-1; v_gene: TRBV30; CDR3aa: CAWNKQRGTRTTEAFF
abundance: .; j_gene: TRBJ2-1; v_gene: TRBV5-1; CDR3aa: CASSPPGSYNEQFF